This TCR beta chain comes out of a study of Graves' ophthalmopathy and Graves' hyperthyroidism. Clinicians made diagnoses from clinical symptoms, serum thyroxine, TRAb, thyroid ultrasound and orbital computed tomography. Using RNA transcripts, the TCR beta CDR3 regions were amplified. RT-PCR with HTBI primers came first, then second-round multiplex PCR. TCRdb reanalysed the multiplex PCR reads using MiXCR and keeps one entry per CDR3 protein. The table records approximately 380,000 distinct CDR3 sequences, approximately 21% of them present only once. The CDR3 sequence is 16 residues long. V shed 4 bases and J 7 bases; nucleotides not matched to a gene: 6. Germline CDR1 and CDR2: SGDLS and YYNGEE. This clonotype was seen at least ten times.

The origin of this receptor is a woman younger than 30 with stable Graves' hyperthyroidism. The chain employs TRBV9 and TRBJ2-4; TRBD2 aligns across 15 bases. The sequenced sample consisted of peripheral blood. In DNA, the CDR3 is TGTGCCAGCAGCCCTCAAGGGACTAGCGGGGGGAACATTCAGTACTTC. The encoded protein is CASSPQGTSGGNIQYF.